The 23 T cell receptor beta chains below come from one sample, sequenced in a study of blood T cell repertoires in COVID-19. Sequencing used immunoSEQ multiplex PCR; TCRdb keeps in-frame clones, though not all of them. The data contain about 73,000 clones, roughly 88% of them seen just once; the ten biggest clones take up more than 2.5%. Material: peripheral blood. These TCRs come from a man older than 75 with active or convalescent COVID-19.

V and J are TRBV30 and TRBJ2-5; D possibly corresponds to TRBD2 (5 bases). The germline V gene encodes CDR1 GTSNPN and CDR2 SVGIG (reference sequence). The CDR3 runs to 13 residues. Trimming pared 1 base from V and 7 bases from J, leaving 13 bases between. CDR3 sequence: CAWSEGGAGTQYF. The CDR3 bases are TGTGCCTGGAGTGAGGGCGGTGCGGGGACCCAGTACTTC.

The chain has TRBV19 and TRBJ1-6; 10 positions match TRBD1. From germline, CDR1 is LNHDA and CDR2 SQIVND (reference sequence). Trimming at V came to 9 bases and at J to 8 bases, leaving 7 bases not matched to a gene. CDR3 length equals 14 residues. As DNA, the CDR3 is TGTGCCAGCACGAGACAGGGGGCGGATTCACCCCTCCACTTT. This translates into CASTRQGADSPLHF.

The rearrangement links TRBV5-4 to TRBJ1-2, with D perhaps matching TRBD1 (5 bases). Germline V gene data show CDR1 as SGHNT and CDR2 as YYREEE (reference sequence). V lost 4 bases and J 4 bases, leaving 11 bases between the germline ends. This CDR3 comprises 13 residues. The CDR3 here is CASSMRGAYGYTF. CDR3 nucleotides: TGTGCCAGCAGCATGCGGGGCGCCTATGGCTACACCTTC.

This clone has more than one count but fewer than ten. This chain's CDR3 is CASSLAGPNEKLFF. The DNA of the CDR3 is TGTGCCAGCAGCCTCGCGGGGCCTAATGAAAAACTGTTTTTT. The chain joins TRBV5-6 to TRBJ1-4; TRBD1 might be the D (5 bases). The germline V gene encodes CDR1 SGHDT and CDR2 YYEEEE. Trimming removed 4 bases at V and 3 bases at J, with 10 bases between. CDR3 length: 14 residues.

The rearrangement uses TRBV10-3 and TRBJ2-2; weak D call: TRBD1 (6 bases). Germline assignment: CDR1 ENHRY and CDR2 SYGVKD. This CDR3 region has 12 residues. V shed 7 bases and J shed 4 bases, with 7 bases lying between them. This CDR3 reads CAIKGGTGELFF. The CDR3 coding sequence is TGTGCCATCAAAGGGGGCACCGGGGAGCTGTTTTTT.

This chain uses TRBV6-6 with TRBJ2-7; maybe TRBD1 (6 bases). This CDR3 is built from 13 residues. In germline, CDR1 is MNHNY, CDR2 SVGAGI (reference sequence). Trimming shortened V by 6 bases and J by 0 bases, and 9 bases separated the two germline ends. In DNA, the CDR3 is TGTGCCAGCAGCCCACAGGGCTCCTACGAGCAGTACTTC. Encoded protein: CASSPQGSYEQYF.

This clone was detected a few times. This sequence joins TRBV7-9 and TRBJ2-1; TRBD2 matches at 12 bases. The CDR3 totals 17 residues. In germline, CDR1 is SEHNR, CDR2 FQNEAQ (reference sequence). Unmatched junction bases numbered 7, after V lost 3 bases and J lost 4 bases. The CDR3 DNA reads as TGTGCCAGCAGCTTCCCTACTAGCGGGGGGCCTTACAATGAGCAGTTCTTC. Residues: CASSFPTSGGPYNEQFF.

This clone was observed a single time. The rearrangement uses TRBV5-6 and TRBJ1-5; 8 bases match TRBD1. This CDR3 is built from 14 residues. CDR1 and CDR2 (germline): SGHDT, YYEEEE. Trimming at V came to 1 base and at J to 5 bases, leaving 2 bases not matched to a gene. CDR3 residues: CASSLQGAYQPQHF. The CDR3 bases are TGTGCCAGCAGCTTGCAGGGGGCCTATCAGCCCCAGCATTTT. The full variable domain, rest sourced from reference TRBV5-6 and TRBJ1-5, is DAGVTQSPTHLIKTRGQQVTLRCSPKSGHDTVSWYQQALGQGPQFIFQYYEEEERQRGNFPDRFSGHQFPNYSSELNVNALLLGDSALYLCASSLQGAYQPQHFGDGTRLSIL.

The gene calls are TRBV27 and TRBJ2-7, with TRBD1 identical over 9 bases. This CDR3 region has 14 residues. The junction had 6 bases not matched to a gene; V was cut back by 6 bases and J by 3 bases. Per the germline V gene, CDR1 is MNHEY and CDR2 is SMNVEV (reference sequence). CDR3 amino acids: CASSGETGGYEQYF. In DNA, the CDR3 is TGTGCCAGCAGCGGCGAGACAGGGGGCTACGAGCAGTACTTC.

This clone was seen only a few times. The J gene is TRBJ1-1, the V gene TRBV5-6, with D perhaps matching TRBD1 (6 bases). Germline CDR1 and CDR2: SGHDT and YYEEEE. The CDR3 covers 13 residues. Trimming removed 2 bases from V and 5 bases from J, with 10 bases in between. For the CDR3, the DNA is TGTGCCAGCAGCTTCGGGACAAATACTGAAGCTTTCTTT. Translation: CASSFGTNTEAFF.

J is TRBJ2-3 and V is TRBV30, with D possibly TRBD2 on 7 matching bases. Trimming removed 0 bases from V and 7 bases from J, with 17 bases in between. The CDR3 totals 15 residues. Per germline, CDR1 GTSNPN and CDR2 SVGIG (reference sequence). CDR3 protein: CAWSVKRDIGNTQYF. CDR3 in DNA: TGTGCCTGGAGTGTAAAGCGGGACATCGGAAATACGCAGTATTTT.

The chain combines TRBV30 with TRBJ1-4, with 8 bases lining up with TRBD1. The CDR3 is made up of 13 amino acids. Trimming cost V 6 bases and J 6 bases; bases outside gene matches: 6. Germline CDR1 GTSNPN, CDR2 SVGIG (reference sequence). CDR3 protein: CACAGGADEKLFF. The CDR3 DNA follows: TGTGCCTGCGCAGGGGGCGCAGATGAAAAACTGTTTTTT.

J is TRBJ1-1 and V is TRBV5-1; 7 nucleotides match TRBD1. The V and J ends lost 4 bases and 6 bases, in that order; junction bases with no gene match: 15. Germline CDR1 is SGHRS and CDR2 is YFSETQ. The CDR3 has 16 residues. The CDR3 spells CASSDNDRDRNPEAFF. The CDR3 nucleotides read TGCGCCAGCAGCGACAATGACAGGGACCGAAACCCTGAAGCTTTCTTT.

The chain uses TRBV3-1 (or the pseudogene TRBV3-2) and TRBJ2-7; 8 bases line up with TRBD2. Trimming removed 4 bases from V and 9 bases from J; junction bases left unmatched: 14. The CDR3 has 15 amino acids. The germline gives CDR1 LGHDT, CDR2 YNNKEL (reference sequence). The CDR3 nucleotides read TGTGCCAGCAGCCCAACCGGGACAAGTCGGGGGGGGCAGTACTTC. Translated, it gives CASSPTGTSRGGQYF.

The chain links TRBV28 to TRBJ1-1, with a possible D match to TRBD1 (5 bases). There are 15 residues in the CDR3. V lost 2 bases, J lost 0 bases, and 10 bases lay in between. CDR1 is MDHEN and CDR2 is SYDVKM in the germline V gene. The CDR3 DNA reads TGTGCCAGCAGTTTAGTGGGGCCTCTGAACACTGAAGCTTTCTTT. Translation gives CASSLVGPLNTEAFF.

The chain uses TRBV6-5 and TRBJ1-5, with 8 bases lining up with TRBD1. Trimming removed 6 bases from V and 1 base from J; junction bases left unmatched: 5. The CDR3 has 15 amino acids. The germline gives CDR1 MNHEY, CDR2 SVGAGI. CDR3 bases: TGTGCCAGCAGCTCCGGACAGGGAAGCAATCAGCCCCAGCATTTT. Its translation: CASSSGQGSNQPQHF.

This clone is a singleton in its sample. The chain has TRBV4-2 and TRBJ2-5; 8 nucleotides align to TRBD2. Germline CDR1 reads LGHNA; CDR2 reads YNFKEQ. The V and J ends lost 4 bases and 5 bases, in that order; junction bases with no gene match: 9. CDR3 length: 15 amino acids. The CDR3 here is CASSRLRGGRETQYF. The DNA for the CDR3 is TGTGCCAGCAGCCGGCTTCGGGGGGGGAGGGAGACCCAGTACTTC.

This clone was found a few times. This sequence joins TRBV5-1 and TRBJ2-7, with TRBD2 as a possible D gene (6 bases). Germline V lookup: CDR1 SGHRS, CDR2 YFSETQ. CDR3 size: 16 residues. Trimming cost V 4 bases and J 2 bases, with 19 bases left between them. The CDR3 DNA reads TGCGCCAGCAGCCCATTGGACTCATCGGGGGCCTACGAGCAGTACTTC. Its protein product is CASSPLDSSGAYEQYF.

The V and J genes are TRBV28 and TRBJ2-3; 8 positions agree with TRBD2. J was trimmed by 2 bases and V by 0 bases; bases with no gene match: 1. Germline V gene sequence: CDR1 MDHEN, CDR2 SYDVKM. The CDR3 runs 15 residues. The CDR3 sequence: CASSLWTSATDTQYF. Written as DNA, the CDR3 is TGTGCCAGCAGTTTATGGACTAGCGCCACAGATACGCAGTATTTT. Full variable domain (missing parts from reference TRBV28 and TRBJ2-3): DVKVTQSSRYLVKRTGEKVFLECVQDMDHENMFWYRQDPGLGLRLIYFSYDVKMKEKGDIPEGYSVSREKKERFSLILESASTNQTSMYLCASSLWTSATDTQYFGPGTRLTVL.

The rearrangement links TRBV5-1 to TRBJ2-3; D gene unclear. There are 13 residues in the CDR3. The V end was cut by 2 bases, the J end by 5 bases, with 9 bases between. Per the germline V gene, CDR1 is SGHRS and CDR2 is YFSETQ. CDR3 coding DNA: TGCGCCAGCAGCTTAGGCGGTATAGATACGCAGTATTTT. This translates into CASSLGGIDTQYF.

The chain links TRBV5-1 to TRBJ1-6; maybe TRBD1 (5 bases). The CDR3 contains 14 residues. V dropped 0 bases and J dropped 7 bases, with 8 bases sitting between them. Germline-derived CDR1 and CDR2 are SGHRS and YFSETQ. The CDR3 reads CASSLGRENSPLHF. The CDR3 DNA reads TGCGCCAGCAGCTTGGGCAGGGAAAATTCACCCCTCCACTTT.

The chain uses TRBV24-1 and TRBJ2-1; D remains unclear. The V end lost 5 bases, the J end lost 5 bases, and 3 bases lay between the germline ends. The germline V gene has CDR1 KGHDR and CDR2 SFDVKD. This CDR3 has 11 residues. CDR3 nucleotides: TGTGCCACCAGTGTTAACAATGAGCAGTTCTTC. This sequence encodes CATSVNNEQFF.

DNA of the CDR3: TGTGCCAGCAGCCCGGGGACACAAAACACAGATACGCAGTATTTT. This gives the protein CASSPGTQNTDTQYF. The V and J genes are TRBV7-8 and TRBJ2-3; a weak D match, TRBD1 (6 bases). Germline values: CDR1 SGHVS, CDR2 FQNEAQ. With 5 bases removed from V and 2 bases from J, the gap between germline ends came to 14 bases. This CDR3 contains 15 residues.